This T cell receptor beta chain emerged from a study of T cells in Graves' hyperthyroidism and ophthalmopathy. Findings and caveats of the study: A 13 V-J signature model discriminated ophthalmopathy versus stable hyperthyroidism.

This clonotype was counted many times. Antigen: not known. TCR beta CDR3 sequences were amplified from RNA transcripts. With the HTBI primer set, the TCR CDR3 went through a first round of RT-PCR. TCRdb analysed the multiplex PCR reads with MiXCR anew, one entry per CDR3 protein. The table lists over 450,000 distinct CDR3 sequences, around an eighth of them singletons. Every diagnosis used clinical symptoms, serum thyroxine and TRAb, thyroid ultrasound and orbital computed tomography. The source material was blood. This clonotype was sampled from a woman aged 18-29 years with Graves' hyperthyroidism.

In nucleotides, the CDR3 is TGCGCCAGCATGGGACAGTACGAGCAGTACTTC. Encoded protein: CASMGQYEQYF. The V call is TRBV4-1, the J call TRBJ2-7; 7 bases match TRBD1. The V segment lost 7 bases and the J segment 4 bases; nucleotides outside the gene matches: 1. The CDR3 covers 11 residues. Germline CDR1 MGHRA, CDR2 YSYEKL.